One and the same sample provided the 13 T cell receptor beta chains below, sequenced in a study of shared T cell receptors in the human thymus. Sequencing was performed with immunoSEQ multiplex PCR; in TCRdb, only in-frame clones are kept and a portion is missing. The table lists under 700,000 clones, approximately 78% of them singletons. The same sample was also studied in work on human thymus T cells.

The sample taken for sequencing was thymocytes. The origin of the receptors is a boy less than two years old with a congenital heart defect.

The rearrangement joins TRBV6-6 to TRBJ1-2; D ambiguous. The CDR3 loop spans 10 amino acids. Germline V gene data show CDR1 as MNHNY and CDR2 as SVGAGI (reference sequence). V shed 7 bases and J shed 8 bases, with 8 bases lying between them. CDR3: CASKEGGYTF. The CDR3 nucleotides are TGTGCCAGCAAGGAGGGCGGCTACACCTTC.

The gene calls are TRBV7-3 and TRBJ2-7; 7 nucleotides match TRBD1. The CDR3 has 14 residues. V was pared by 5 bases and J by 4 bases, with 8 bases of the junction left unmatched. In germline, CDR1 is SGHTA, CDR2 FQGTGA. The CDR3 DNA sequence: TGTGCCAGCAGCCCGGGACAGAGATCTTACGAGCAGTACTTC. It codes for CASSPGQRSYEQYF.

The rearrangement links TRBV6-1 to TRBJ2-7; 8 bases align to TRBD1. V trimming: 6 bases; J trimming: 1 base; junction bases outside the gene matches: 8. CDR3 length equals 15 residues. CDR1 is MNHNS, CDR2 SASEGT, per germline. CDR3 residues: CASRNLDRDSYEQYF. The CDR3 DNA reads TGTGCCAGCAGGAACCTGGACAGGGATTCCTACGAGCAGTACTTC.

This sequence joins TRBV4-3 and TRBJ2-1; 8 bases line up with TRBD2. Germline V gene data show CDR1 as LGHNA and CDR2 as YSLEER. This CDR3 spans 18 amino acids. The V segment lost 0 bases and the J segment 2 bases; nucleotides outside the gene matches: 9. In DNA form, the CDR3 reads TGCGCCAGCAGCCAAGATTGGAAGCGGCGGGAGGCCTACAATGAGCAGTTCTTC. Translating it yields CASSQDWKRREAYNEQFF.

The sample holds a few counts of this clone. For the CDR3, the DNA is TGTGCCACCAGCAGAAGGTCGGGACTGCCCTACAATGAGCAGTTCTTC. This codes for CATSRRSGLPYNEQFF. This chain links TRBV15 with TRBJ2-1, with D possibly TRBD2 on 6 matching bases. There are 16 residues in the CDR3. Trimming removed 2 bases at V and 2 bases at J, with 13 bases between. Per the germline V gene, CDR1 is LNHNV and CDR2 is YYDKDF (reference sequence).

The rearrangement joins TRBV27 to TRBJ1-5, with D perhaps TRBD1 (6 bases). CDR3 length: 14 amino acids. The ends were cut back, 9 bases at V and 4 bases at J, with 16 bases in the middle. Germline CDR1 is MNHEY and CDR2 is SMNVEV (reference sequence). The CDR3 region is CASSPGAWNQPQHF. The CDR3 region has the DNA TGTGCCAGTTCGCCAGGGGCATGGAATCAGCCCCAGCATTTT.

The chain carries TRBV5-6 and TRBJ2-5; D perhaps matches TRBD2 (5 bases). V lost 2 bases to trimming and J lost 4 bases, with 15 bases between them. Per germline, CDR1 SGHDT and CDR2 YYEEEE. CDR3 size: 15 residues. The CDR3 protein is CASSFSWRGLETQYF. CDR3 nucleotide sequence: TGTGCCAGCAGCTTCTCATGGAGAGGGCTAGAGACCCAGTACTTC.

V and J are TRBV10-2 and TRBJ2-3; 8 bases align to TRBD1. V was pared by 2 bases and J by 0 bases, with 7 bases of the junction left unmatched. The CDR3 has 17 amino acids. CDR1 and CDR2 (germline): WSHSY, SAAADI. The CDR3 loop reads CASSEPRDRGSTDTQYF. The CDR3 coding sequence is TGCGCCAGCAGTGAGCCCCGAGACAGGGGAAGCACAGATACGCAGTATTTT.

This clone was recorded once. The CDR3: CAITTEGNTGELFF. The CDR3 region has the DNA TGTGCCATCACAACGGAGGGGAACACCGGGGAGCTGTTTTTT. This rearrangement joins TRBV10-3 to TRBJ2-2; D is possibly TRBD2 (6 bases). The V and J ends lost 7 bases and 1 base respectively, with 10 bases between them. CDR1 is ENHRY, CDR2 SYGVKD, per germline. The CDR3 is 14 residues long.

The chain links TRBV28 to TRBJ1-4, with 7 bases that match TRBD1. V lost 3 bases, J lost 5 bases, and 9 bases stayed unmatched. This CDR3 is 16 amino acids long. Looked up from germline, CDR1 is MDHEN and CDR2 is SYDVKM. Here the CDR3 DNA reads TGTGCCAGCAGTTTTCACCAGACAGGGCCCAATGAAAAACTGTTTTTT. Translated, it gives CASSFHQTGPNEKLFF.

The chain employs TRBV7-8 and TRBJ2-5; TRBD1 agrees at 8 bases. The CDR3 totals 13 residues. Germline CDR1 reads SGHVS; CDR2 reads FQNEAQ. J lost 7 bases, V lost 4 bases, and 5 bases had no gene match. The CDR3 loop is CASSSRTGPTQYF. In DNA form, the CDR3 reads TGTGCCAGCAGCTCTCGGACAGGGCCGACCCAGTACTTC.

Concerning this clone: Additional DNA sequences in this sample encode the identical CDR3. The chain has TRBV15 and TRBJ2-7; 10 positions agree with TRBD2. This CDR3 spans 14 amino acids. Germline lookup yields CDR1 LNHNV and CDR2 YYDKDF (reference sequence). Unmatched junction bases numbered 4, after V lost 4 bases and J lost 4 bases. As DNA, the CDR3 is TGTGCCACCAGCACCAGCGGGAGGGGATACGAGCAGTACTTC. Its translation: CATSTSGRGYEQYF. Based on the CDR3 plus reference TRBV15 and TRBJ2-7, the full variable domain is DAMVIQNPRYQVTQFGKPVTLSCSQTLNHNVMYWYQQKSSQAPKLLFHYYDKDFNNEADTPDNFQSRRPNTSFCFLDIRSPGLGDTAMYLCATSTSGRGYEQYFGPGTRLTVT.

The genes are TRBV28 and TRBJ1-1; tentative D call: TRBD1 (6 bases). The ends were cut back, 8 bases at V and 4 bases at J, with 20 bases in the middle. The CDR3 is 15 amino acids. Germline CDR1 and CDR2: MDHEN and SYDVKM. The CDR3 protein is CASGPDTGRGTEAFF. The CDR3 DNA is TGTGCCAGCGGTCCGGATACAGGGCGAGGCACTGAAGCTTTCTTT. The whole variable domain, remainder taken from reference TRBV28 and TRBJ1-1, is DVKVTQSSRYLVKRTGEKVFLECVQDMDHENMFWYRQDPGLGLRLIYFSYDVKMKEKGDIPEGYSVSREKKERFSLILESASTNQTSMYLCASGPDTGRGTEAFFGQGTRLTVV.